This T cell receptor (beta chain) comes out of a study of OX40 agonist ivuxolimab in advanced cancers. In the study overall: Ivuxolimab, an agonistic anti-OX40 (CD134) antibody, was given to patients. A male proportion of over 70% was recorded, with mean age approximately 64 years and range roughly 23 to 90. Study-wide results and caveats: CD4+ and CD8+ blood T cells expanded clonally by week 6 at 0.1 to 3.0 mg/kg. The study found that CD8+ T cells averaged more expanded clones than CD4+.

Germline V gives CDR1 LGHNA, CDR2 YSLEER. There are 15 residues in the CDR3. V dropped 0 bases and J dropped 2 bases, with 8 bases sitting between them. In the case of this clone: Its antigen is not identified.

Only in-frame clones appear in the TCRdb table, and some are missing; sequencing was by immunoSEQ multiplex PCR. The sample carries 90,000 to 130,000 clones, approximately 89% recorded once. This receptor was obtained from an adult with an advanced solid tumor such as melanoma, head and neck, liver or kidney cancer. This chain uses TRBV4-3 with TRBJ1-3, with a tentative D call TRBD1 (6 bases). The source material was CD4+ or CD8+ T cells sorted from blood, sampled in a trial of the OX40 agonist ivuxolimab. The CDR3 sequence is CASSQDRDTGNTIYF. The CDR3 DNA reads TGCGCCAGCAGCCAAGATAGGGACACTGGAAACACCATATATTTT.